This is a list of T cell receptor beta chains from one sample in a study of cytomegalovirus exposure and HLA in healthy donors. Profiled with immunoSEQ multiplex PCR; TCRdb holds only in-frame clones, not every one. The table has around 140,000 clones, approximately 84% seen once. Sequencing used PBMCs. The source of these receptors is a middle-aged woman in good health and CMV-seronegative. Both conserved end residues are part of each CDR3. A D gene is named only where the DNA matches it firmly. For some rows the clone size is stated as once, few or many, or as a class when expanded; others skip it.

>few|TRBJ2-1|-|TRBV5-1
CASSFVGDQYNEQFF
TGCGCCAGCAGCTTTGTAGGAGATCAATACAATGAGCAGTTCTTC
>-|TRBJ2-1|TRBD2|TRBV7-9
CSSSLVTGGRNEQFF
TGTTCCAGCAGCTTAGTAACGGGAGGGCGCAATGAGCAGTTCTTC
>-|TRBJ1-5|-|TRBV28
CASKTVRPTPENQPQHF
TGTGCCAGCAAGACCGTCCGCCCGACTCCGGAGAATCAGCCCCAGCATTTT
>-|TRBJ2-3|TRBD2|TRBV19
CASSMRSRASGSVTDTQYF
TGTGCCAGTAGTATGAGGAGCCGGGCTAGCGGGAGTGTAACAGATACGCAGTATTTT
>-|TRBJ2-1|-|TRBV6-1
CASHLELTYNEQFF
TGTGCCAGCCATTTGGAGCTCACCTACAATGAGCAGTTCTTC
>-|TRBJ1-1|TRBD1|TRBV7-8
CASDNRDRGAWTEAFF
TGTGCCAGCGATAACCGGGACAGGGGAGCTTGGACTGAAGCTTTCTTT
>-|TRBJ2-7|-|TRBV6-5
CASSFESSAIYEQYF
TGTGCCAGCAGTTTTGAGTCTAGCGCGATATACGAGCAGTACTTC
>once|TRBJ1-1|TRBD1|TRBV6-5
CASFPAGGHTEAFF
TGTGCCAGCTTCCCCGCAGGGGGCCACACTGAAGCTTTCTTT
>-|TRBJ1-1|-|TRBV27
CASSAGPGVTEAFF
TGTGCCAGCAGTGCGGGCCCGGGGGTCACTGAAGCTTTCTTT
>-|TRBJ1-5|-|TRBV10-2
CASSDKGVYQPQHF
TGCGCCAGCAGTGATAAAGGGGTTTATCAGCCCCAGCATTTT
>few|TRBJ2-1|TRBD2|TRBV6-5
CASAPAGGYNEQFF
TGTGCCAGCGCTCCAGCGGGAGGCTACAATGAGCAGTTCTTC
>-|TRBJ2-7|-|TRBV11-2
CASSLGGHSYEQYF
TGTGCCAGCAGCTTGGGCGGGCATTCCTACGAGCAGTACTTC
>-|TRBJ1-1|-|TRBV5-1
CASSLSSGMNTEAFF
TGCGCCAGCAGCTTGTCGTCGGGGATGAACACTGAAGCTTTCTTT
>once|TRBJ1-1|TRBD1|TRBV7-9
CASSRTGGITEAFF
TGTGCCAGCAGCCGGACAGGGGGAATCACTGAAGCTTTCTTT
>-|TRBJ2-7|TRBD1|TRBV6-1
CASEWGTVSYEQYF
TGTGCCAGCGAGTGGGGGACAGTCTCCTACGAGCAGTACTTC
>-|TRBJ2-5|-|TRBV7-2
CASSLGLVSVGETQYF
TGTGCCAGCAGCTTGGGTTTAGTGTCGGTCGGGGAGACCCAGTACTTC
>-|TRBJ1-4|-|TRBV7-9
CASSLSGRSNEKLFF
TGTGCCAGCAGCCTCAGCGGCAGATCTAATGAAAAACTGTTTTTT
>-|TRBJ2-5|-|TRBV7-9
CASAAETQYF
TGTGCCAGCGCGGCGGAGACCCAGTACTTC
>-|TRBJ1-2|TRBD1|TRBV28
CASTGQGYGYTF
TGTGCCAGCACGGGACAGGGTTATGGCTACACCTTC
>-|TRBJ2-1|TRBD2|TRBV5-4
CASSSPQRTSGTYYNEQFF
TGTGCCAGCAGCTCCCCCCAGAGAACTAGCGGGACCTACTACAATGAGCAGTTCTTC
>-|TRBJ2-7|-|TRBV7-8
CASSATETYEQYF
TGTGCCAGCAGCGCCACAGAGACCTACGAGCAGTACTTC
>-|TRBJ1-1|TRBD1|TRBV7-2
CASSLQTGAYSEAFF
TGTGCCAGCAGCCTCCAGACAGGGGCATATTCGGAAGCTTTCTTT
>-|TRBJ2-7|TRBD1|TRBV6-5
CASSYRDRGYEQYF
TGTGCCAGCAGTTACCGGGACAGGGGTTACGAGCAGTACTTC
>once|TRBJ1-4|TRBD1|TRBV7-9
CASSSIDRGRENEKLFF
TGTGCCAGCAGCTCTATAGACAGGGGGCGGGAGAATGAAAAACTGTTTTTT
>-|TRBJ2-7|TRBD2|TRBV7-9
CASSLSSAGWKVEQYF
TGTGCCAGCAGCTTGAGTTCAGCGGGGTGGAAAGTCGAGCAGTACTTC
>-|TRBJ2-1|-|TRBV19
CASSILSWRVPDNEQFF
TGTGCCAGTAGTATTCTTAGCTGGCGGGTTCCTGACAATGAGCAGTTCTTC
>-|TRBJ2-7|-|TRBV29-1
CSVGDGRAYEQYF
TGCAGCGTGGGGGACGGGAGAGCCTACGAGCAGTACTTC
>-|TRBJ1-5|-|TRBV14
CASSPQGVGNQPQHF
TGTGCCAGCAGCCCGCAGGGTGTCGGCAATCAGCCCCAGCATTTT
>-|TRBJ1-2|TRBD1|TRBV7-9
CASSLATGTAQMIYGYTF
TGTGCCAGCAGCTTAGCGACGGGGACAGCCCAAATGATCTATGGCTACACCTTC
>-|TRBJ1-5|-|TRBV27
CASSITGSNQPQHF
TGTGCCAGCAGTATAACAGGCTCGAATCAGCCCCAGCATTTT
>-|TRBJ1-1|-|TRBV19
CASSQIGGTQNTEAFF
TGTGCCAGTAGCCAAATCGGGGGGACTCAGAACACTGAAGCTTTCTTT
>-|TRBJ2-1|TRBD2|TRBV7-3
CASSLTGTSGSAYNEQFF
TGTGCCAGCAGCTTAACAGGGACTAGCGGGAGTGCGTACAATGAGCAGTTCTTC
>-|TRBJ2-3|TRBD2|TRBV19
CASSILAGFSSGPTDTQYF
TGTGCCAGTAGTATCCTAGCGGGGTTCTCCTCGGGCCCCACAGATACGCAGTATTTT
>-|TRBJ2-1|TRBD1|TRBV7-3
CASSLAGDSHYNEQFF
TGTGCCAGCAGCTTAGCAGGGGACAGCCACTACAATGAGCAGTTCTTC
>-|TRBJ2-7|-|TRBV7-2
CASSLAILFEQYF
TGTGCCAGCAGCTTAGCGATACTGTTCGAGCAGTACTTC
>-|TRBJ2-3|TRBD2|TRBV2
CASSRTSGSGDTQYF
TGTGCCAGCAGCCGGACTAGCGGGAGTGGAGATACGCAGTATTTT
>-|TRBJ1-2|-|TRBV28
CASSSPGGANYGYTF
TGTGCCAGCAGTTCCCCCGGCGGAGCTAACTATGGCTACACCTTC
>-|TRBJ2-7|-|TRBV19
CASSLGDGRLTYEQYF
TGTGCCAGTAGCCTGGGAGACGGGCGGCTAACCTACGAGCAGTACTTC
>once|TRBJ2-1|-|TRBV27
CASSFAGEGLEFF
TGTGCCAGCAGTTTTGCCGGAGAGGGTCTAGAGTTCTTC
>-|TRBJ2-1|TRBD2|TRBV6-5
CASSYSLSGRSEFF
TGTGCCAGCAGTTACTCTCTTAGCGGGAGGTCTGAGTTCTTC
>-|TRBJ1-2|TRBD1|TRBV6-5
CASTTGTGDHVGYTF
TGTGCCAGCACCACCGGGACAGGGGATCACGTTGGCTACACCTTC
>-|TRBJ2-7|-|TRBV4-1
CASSQDPSPAYEQYF
TGCGCCAGCAGCCAAGACCCTTCCCCAGCCTACGAGCAGTACTTC
>-|TRBJ1-2|-|TRBV29-1
CSVEESQGIPYGYTF
TGCAGCGTTGAAGAAAGTCAGGGGATTCCCTATGGCTACACCTTC
>-|TRBJ2-7|TRBD1|TRBV28
CASRYTGTAIYEQYF
TGTGCCAGCAGATATACCGGGACAGCGATCTACGAGCAGTACTTC
>-|TRBJ2-7|TRBD2|TRBV5-1
CASSLELAGTYEQYF
TGCGCCAGCAGCTTGGAACTAGCGGGAACCTACGAGCAGTACTTC
>-|TRBJ2-2|TRBD2|TRBV5-1
CASSLEASGNTGELFF
TGCGCCAGCAGCTTGGAAGCTAGCGGTAACACCGGGGAGCTGTTTTTT
>-|TRBJ2-2|TRBD2|TRBV5-1
CASSLRTSDTGELFF
TGCGCCAGCAGCCTCCGGACTAGCGACACCGGGGAGCTGTTTTTT
>-|TRBJ2-3|TRBD2|TRBV7-2
CASSYGTSGGGGDTQYF
TGTGCCAGCAGCTACGGGACTAGCGGAGGGGGTGGAGATACGCAGTATTTT
>-|TRBJ2-2|-|TRBV28
CASRKIPTAGELFF
TGTGCCAGCAGGAAAATACCTACAGCCGGGGAGCTGTTTTTT
>-|TRBJ2-2|-|TRBV9
CASSSLAGVISGELFF
TGTGCCAGCAGCTCCCTGGCAGGGGTTATTTCCGGGGAGCTGTTTTTT
>-|TRBJ2-5|-|TRBV9
CASSGSAFETQYF
TGTGCCAGCAGCGGCAGCGCTTTCGAGACCCAGTACTTC
>-|TRBJ1-1|-|TRBV18
CASSAQGYNTEAFF
TGTGCCAGCTCAGCGCAGGGATACAACACTGAAGCTTTCTTT